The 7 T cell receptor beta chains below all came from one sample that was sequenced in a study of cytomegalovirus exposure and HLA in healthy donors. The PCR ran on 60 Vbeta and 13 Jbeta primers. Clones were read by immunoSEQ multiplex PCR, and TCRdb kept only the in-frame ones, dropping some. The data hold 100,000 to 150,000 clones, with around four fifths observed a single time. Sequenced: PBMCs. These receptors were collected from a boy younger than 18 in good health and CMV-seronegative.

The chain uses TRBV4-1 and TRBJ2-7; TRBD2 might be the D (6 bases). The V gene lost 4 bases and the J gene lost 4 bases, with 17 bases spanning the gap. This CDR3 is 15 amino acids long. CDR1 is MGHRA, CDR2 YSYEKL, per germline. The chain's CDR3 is CASSRLGRGGYEQYF. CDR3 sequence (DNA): TGCGCCAGCAGCCGTCTCGGGAGAGGCGGTTACGAGCAGTACTTC.

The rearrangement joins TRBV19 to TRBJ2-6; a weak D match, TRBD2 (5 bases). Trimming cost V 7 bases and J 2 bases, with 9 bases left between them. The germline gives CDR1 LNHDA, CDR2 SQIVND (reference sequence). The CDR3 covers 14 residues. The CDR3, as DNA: TGTGCCAGTATGAGCGGACCTGGGGCCAACGTCCTGACTTTC. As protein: CASMSGPGANVLTF. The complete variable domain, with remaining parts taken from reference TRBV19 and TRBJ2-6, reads DGGITQSPKYLFRKEGQNVTLSCEQNLNHDAMYWYRQDPGQGLRLIYYSQIVNDFQKGDIAEGYSVSREKKESFPLTVTSAQKNPTAFYLCASMSGPGANVLTFGAGSRLTVL.

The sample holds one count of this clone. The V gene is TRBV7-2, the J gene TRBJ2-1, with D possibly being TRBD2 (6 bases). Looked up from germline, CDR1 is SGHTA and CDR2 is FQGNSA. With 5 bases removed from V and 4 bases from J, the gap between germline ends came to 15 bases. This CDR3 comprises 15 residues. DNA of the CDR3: TGTGCCAGCAGCCTTCCGGGAGTTTCTTACAATGAGCAGTTCTTC. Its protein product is CASSLPGVSYNEQFF.

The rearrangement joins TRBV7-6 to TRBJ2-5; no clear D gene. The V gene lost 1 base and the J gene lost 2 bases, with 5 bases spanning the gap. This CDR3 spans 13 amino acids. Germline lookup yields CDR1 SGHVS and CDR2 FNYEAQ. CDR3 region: CASSLVVQETQYF. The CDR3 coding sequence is TGTGCCAGCAGCTTAGTAGTTCAAGAGACCCAGTACTTC. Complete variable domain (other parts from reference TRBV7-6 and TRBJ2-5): GAGVSQSPRYKVTKRGQDVALRCDPISGHVSLYWYRQALGQGPEFLTYFNYEAQQDKSGLPNDRFSAERPEGSISTLTIQRTEQRDSAMYRCASSLVVQETQYFGPGTRLLVL.

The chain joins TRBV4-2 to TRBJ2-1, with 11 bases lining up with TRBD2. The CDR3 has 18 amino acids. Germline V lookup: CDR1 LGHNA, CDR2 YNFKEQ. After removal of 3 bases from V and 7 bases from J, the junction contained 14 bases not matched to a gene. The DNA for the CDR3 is TGTGCCAGCAGCCAGGAAAGATGGGCGGCTAGCGGGAGGAATGAGCAGTTCTTC. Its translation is CASSQERWAASGRNEQFF.

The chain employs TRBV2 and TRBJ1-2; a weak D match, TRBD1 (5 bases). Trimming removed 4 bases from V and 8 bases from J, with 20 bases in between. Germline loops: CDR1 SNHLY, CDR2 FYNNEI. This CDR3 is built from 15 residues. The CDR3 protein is CASSGSAGLLEGYTF. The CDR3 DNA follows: TGTGCCAGCAGTGGGTCAGCAGGGCTTTTAGAAGGCTACACCTTC.

The CDR3 region has the DNA TGTGCCAGCAGCTTAGAAACTAGCGGGAACTACAATGAGCAGTTCTTC. Amino acids: CASSLETSGNYNEQFF. The chain has TRBV13 and TRBJ2-1, with 10 bases lining up with TRBD2. The V gene's germline CDR1 is PRHDT and CDR2 FYEKMQ (reference sequence). This CDR3 is built from 16 residues. Trimming at V came to 1 base and at J to 3 bases, leaving 3 bases not matched to a gene.